The 9 T cell receptor beta chains below all came from one sample that was sequenced in a study of cytomegalovirus exposure and HLA in healthy donors. The PCR employed 60 Vbeta primers together with 13 Jbeta primers. Sequencing used immunoSEQ multiplex PCR; TCRdb keeps in-frame clones, though not all of them. Among 250,000 to 350,000 clones listed, 86% were seen once. The sample comprised PBMCs. The receptors shown here come from a man aged 40-55 years in good health and CMV-seropositive.

The chain is built from TRBV28 and TRBJ2-1; perhaps TRBD2 as D (5 bases). The CDR3 loop spans 11 amino acids. Trimming cost V 6 bases and J 5 bases, with 5 bases left between them. Germline V CDR1 and CDR2: MDHEN, SYDVKM. CDR3 residues: CASREDNEQFF. The CDR3 nucleotides read TGTGCCAGCAGGGAGGACAATGAGCAGTTCTTC.

This chain links TRBV5-1 with TRBJ2-3, with no clear D. There are 14 residues in the CDR3. V was trimmed by 0 bases and J by 3 bases, leaving 8 bases between them. CDR1 SGHRS and CDR2 YFSETQ come from the germline V gene. The CDR3 sequence is CASSLGQWTDTQYF. The CDR3, as DNA: TGCGCCAGCAGCTTGGGCCAGTGGACAGATACGCAGTATTTT.

This chain joins TRBV7-2 and TRBJ2-7; 11 nucleotides match TRBD1. The CDR3 has 14 amino acids. Per germline, CDR1 SGHTA and CDR2 FQGNSA. The trim removed 6 bases at V and 7 bases at J, leaving 8 bases unmatched. CDR3 bases: TGTGCCAGCAGGTCGGGACAGGGGGGAGTGGAGCAGTACTTC. As protein: CASRSGQGGVEQYF.

The chain couples TRBV7-6 to TRBJ2-5, with TRBD2 matching 10 bases. V shed 5 bases, J shed 4 bases, and the junction held 13 bases outside the gene matches. CDR1 is SGHVS and CDR2 is FNYEAQ in the germline V gene. The CDR3 contains 17 residues. CDR3 coding DNA: TGTGCCAGCAGCCCTCCAACTAGCGGGAAAGGAGGAGAGACCCAGTACTTC. This gives the protein CASSPPTSGKGGETQYF.

This chain joins TRBV19 and TRBJ2-7, with TRBD1 matching 8 bases. The CDR3 length is 16 residues. CDR1 LNHDA and CDR2 SQIVND come from the germline V gene (reference sequence). With 6 bases clipped from V and 2 bases from J, the junction kept 12 bases outside the gene matches. The CDR3 here is CASSRTGYTLTYEQYF. CDR3 DNA: TGTGCCAGTAGCCGGACAGGGTATACCCTCACCTACGAGCAGTACTTC.

On this clone itself: It is likely a read error, because the conserved phenylalanine at the end of the CDR3 is missing. The chain recombines TRBV27 with TRBJ1-5, with 7 nucleotides matching TRBD1. Per germline, CDR1 MNHEY and CDR2 SMNVEV (reference sequence). The J segment lost 2 bases and the V segment lost 5 bases, leaving 3 bases of the junction unmatched. The CDR3 has 14 amino acids. CDR3 in amino acids: CASSKGQGNQPQHL. The CDR3 coding sequence is TGTGCCAGCAGTAAAGGACAGGGCAATCAGCCCCAGCATCTT.

This chain joins TRBV28 and TRBJ1-4, with 7 bases identical to TRBD1. The CDR3 is 15 amino acids. V lost 6 bases to trimming and J lost 2 bases; unmatched junction nucleotides: 6. The germline V gene has CDR1 MDHEN and CDR2 SYDVKM. CDR3 sequence (DNA): TGTGCCAGCAGCCCAGGGGGTTCGACTAATGAAAAACTGTTTTTT. This gives the protein CASSPGGSTNEKLFF.

The chain has TRBV7-2 and TRBJ1-6; TRBD1 aligns across 12 bases. The J segment lost 9 bases and the V segment lost 4 bases, leaving 4 bases of the junction unmatched. The CDR3 is 15 residues long. Germline loops: CDR1 SGHTA, CDR2 FQGNSA. CDR3 DNA: TGTGCCAGCAGCTACAGGGACAGGGGGCGTTCACCCCTCCACTTT. Translation: CASSYRDRGRSPLHF.

This clone is a singleton in its sample. This rearrangement joins TRBV7-9 to TRBJ2-7; D remains unclear. With 8 bases removed from V and 4 bases from J, the gap between germline ends came to 9 bases. Germline CDR1 SEHNR, CDR2 FQNEAQ (reference sequence). The CDR3 is 11 residues long. The CDR3 DNA is TGTGCCAGCTCTCCCTTATACGAGCAGTACTTC. Translating it yields CASSPLYEQYF.